This T cell receptor beta chain was obtained from a study of T cells and Merkel cell carcinoma outcomes. The assay was immunoSEQ multiplex PCR, and TCRdb's table has in-frame clones only and misses some. Among about 490 clones, just over 85% were seen once, and the ten largest hold about 8.3%. The clonotype was recovered from a human donor with Merkel cell carcinoma. Sequenced sample: tumor tissue from Merkel cell carcinoma.

CDR3 DNA sequence: TGCGCCAGCAGTCCCAGGTACACAGATACGCAGTATTTT. It is translated as CASSPRYTDTQYF. V usage is TRBV5-1 and J usage is TRBJ2-3; D unresolved. CDR3 size: 13 residues. Trimming removed 5 bases from V and 2 bases from J, with 9 bases in between. CDR1 and CDR2 from the germline V gene are SGHRS and YFSETQ.